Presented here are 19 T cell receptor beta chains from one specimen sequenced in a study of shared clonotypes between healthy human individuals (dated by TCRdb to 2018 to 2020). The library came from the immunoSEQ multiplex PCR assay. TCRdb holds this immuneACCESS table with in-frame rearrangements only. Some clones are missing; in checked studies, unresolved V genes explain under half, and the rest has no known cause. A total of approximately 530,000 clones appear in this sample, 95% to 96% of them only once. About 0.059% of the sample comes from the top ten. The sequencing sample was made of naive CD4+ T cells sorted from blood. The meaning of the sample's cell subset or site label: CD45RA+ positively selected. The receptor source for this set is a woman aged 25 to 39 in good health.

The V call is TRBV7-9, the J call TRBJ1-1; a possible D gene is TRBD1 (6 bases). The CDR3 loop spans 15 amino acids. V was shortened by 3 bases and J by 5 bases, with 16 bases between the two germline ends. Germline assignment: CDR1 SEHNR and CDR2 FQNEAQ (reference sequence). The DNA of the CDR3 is TGTGCCAGCAGCTTTTTCCGGGGGGCGGGAACTGAAGCTTTCTTT. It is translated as CASSFFRGAGTEAFF.

The CDR3 DNA sequence: TGTGCCAGCTCACCACTTGAATCGAACACCGGGGAGCTGTTTTTT. It encodes CASSPLESNTGELFF. The chain is built from TRBV18 and TRBJ2-2; unclear D gene. The V end lost 1 base, the J end lost 0 bases, and 6 bases lay between the germline ends. CDR3 length equals 15 residues. The germline CDR1 and CDR2 sequences are KGHSH and LQKENI.

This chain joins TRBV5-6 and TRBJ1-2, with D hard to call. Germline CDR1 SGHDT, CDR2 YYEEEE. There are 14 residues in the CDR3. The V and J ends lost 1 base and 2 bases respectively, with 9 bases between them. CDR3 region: CASSLRGRNYGYTF. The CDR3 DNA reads TGTGCCAGCAGCTTGCGCGGCAGAAACTATGGCTACACCTTC. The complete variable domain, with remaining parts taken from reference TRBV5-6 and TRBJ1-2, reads DAGVTQSPTHLIKTRGQQVTLRCSPKSGHDTVSWYQQALGQGPQFIFQYYEEEERQRGNFPDRFSGHQFPNYSSELNVNALLLGDSALYLCASSLRGRNYGYTFGSGTRLTVV.

Written as DNA, the CDR3 is TGTGCCAGCGCCCGGGGGACTAGCGAGTACAATGAGCAGTTCTTC. Protein product: CASARGTSEYNEQFF. The genes are TRBV19 and TRBJ2-1, with TRBD2 identical over 10 bases. Germline V gene sequence: CDR1 LNHDA, CDR2 SQIVND (reference sequence). The V segment lost 9 bases and the J segment 4 bases; nucleotides outside the gene matches: 9. This CDR3 comprises 15 residues.

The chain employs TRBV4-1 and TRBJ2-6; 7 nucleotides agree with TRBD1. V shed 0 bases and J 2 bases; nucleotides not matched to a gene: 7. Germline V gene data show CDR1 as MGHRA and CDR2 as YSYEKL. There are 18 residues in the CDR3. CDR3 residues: CASSQEGGALPGANVLTF. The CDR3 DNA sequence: TGCGCCAGCAGCCAAGAAGGGGGCGCCCTCCCTGGGGCCAACGTCCTGACTTTC.

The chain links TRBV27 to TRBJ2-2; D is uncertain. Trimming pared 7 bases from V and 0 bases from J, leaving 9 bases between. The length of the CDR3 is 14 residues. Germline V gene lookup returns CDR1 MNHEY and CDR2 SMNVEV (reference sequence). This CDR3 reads CASTIFANTGELFF. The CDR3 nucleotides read TGTGCCAGCACGATCTTTGCGAACACCGGGGAGCTGTTTTTT.

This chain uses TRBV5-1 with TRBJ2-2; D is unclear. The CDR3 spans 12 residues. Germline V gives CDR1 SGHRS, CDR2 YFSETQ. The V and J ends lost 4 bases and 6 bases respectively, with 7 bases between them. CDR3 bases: TGCGCCAGCAGCCCGAGTGCCGGGGAGCTGTTTTTT. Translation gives CASSPSAGELFF.

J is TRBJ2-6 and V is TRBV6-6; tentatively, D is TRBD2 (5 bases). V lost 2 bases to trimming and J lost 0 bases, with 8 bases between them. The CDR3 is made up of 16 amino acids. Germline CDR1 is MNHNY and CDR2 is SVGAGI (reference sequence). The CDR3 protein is CASSYVGSSGANVLTF. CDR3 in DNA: TGTGCCAGCAGTTACGTGGGGAGCTCTGGGGCCAACGTCCTGACTTTC.

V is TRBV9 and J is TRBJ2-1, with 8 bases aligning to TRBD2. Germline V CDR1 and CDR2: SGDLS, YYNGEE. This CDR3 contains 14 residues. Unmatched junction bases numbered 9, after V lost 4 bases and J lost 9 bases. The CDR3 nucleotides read TGTGCCAGCAGCCTAAGCGGGAGTAGCGGTGAGCAGTTCTTC. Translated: CASSLSGSSGEQFF.

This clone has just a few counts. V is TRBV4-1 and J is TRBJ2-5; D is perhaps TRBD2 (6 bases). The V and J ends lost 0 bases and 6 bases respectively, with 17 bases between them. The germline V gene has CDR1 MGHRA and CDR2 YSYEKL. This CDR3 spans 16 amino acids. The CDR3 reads CASSQEVRAGRKTQYF. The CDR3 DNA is TGCGCCAGCAGCCAAGAGGTCCGGGCGGGGAGGAAGACCCAGTACTTC.

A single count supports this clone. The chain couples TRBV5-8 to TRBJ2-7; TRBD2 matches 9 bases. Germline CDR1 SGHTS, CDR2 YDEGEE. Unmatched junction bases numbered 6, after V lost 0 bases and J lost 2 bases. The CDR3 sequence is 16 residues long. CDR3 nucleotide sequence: TGTGCCAGCAGCTTGGGACTAGCGGAAGAGGCCTACGAGCAGTACTTC. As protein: CASSLGLAEEAYEQYF.

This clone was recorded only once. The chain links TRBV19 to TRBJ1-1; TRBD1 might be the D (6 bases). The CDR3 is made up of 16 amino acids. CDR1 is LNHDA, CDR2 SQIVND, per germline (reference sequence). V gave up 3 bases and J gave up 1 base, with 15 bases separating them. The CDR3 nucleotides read TGTGCCAGTAGTATCGGGTGGAAGGGGGGGAACACTGAAGCTTTCTTT. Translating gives CASSIGWKGGNTEAFF.

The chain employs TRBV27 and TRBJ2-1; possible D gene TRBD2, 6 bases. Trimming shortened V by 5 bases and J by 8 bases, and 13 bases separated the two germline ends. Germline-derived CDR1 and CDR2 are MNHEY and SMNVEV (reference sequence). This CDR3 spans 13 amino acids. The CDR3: CASSGLLVDEQFF. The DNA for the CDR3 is TGTGCCAGCAGTGGACTACTAGTCGATGAGCAGTTCTTC.

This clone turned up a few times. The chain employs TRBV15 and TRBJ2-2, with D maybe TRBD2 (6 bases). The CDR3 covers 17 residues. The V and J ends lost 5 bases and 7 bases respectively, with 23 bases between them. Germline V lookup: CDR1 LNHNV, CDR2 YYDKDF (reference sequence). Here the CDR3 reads CATSGPEGRWGGGELFF. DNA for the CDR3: TGTGCCACCAGCGGCCCGGAGGGGAGGTGGGGCGGCGGGGAGCTGTTTTTT.

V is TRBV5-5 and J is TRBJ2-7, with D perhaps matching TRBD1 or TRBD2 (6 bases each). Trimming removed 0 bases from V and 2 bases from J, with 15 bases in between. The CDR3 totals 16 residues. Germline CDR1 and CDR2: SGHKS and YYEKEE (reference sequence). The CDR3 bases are TGTGCCAGCAGCTTGGCCCCGGGGGCGAGAGCCTACGAGCAGTACTTC. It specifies CASSLAPGARAYEQYF.

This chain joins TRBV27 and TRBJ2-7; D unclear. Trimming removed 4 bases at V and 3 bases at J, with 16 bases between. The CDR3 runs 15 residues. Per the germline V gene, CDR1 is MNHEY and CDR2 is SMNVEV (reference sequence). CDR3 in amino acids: CASSYTAANFYEQYF. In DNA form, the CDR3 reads TGTGCCAGCAGTTACACAGCAGCGAACTTCTACGAGCAGTACTTC.

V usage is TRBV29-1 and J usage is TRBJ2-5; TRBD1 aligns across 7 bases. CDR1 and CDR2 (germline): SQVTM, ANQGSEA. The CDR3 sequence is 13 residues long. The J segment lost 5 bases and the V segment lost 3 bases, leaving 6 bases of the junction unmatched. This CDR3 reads CSVDLRGTETQYF. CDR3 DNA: TGCAGCGTTGATCTCAGGGGGACGGAGACCCAGTACTTC.

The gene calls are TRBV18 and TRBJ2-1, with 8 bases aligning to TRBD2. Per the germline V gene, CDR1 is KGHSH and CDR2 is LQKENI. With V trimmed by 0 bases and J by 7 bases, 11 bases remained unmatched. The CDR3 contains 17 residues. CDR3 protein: CASSPPGLGGALNEQFF. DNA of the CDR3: TGTGCCAGCTCACCACCGGGACTCGGGGGGGCGTTAAATGAGCAGTTCTTC. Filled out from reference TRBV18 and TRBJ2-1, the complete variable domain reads NAGVMQNPRHLVRRRGQEARLRCSPMKGHSHVYWYRQLPEEGLKFMVYLQKENIIDESGMPKERFSAEFPKEGPSILRIQQVVRGDSAAYFCASSPPGLGGALNEQFFGPGTRLTVL.

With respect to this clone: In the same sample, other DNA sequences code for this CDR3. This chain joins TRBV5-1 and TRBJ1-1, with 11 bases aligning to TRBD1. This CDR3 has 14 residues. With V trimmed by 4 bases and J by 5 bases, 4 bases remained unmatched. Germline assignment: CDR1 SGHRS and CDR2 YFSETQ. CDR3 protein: CASSLGTGGTEAFF. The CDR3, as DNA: TGCGCCAGCAGCCTCGGGACAGGGGGGACTGAAGCTTTCTTT.